This T cell receptor beta chain was recovered during a study of response to subunit inactivated influenza vaccine. Germline CDR1 is SGHRS and CDR2 is YFSETQ. Germline trimming cut 4 bases from V and 1 base from J; bases unmatched to any gene: 9. This CDR3 is built from 16 residues. TCRdb processed the RT-PCR reads anew with MiXCR; each CDR3 protein has one entry. The data show 500,000 to 600,000 distinct CDR3 sequences, roughly 12% seen once. These data were also reused for a study on T cells expressing NK-cell markers. This second report adds: In generating TCR beta cDNA, 5'RACE template switching with UMIs was used. Sequencing of TCR beta repertoires drew on sorted CD3+CD56+NKG2C+, CD3+CD56+NKG2C- and CD3+CD56-NKG2C+ T cells. Seropositivity for HCMV was found in seven of the eight sequenced donors, with one seronegative. The study found these clonotypes also leading the CD3+CD56-NKG2C+ fraction in a few donors. Whether expanded NKG2C+ T cell clones were HCMV-specific remained unclear.

The J gene is TRBJ2-5, the V gene TRBV5-1; TRBD1 matches 8 bases. Sample: PBMCs from blood, taken on the day of vaccination. This sequence originates from a man aged 45-60 years who received an inactivated influenza vaccine. The CDR3, as DNA: TGCGCCAGCAGCCAACTGACCGGACAGGGCCAAGAGACCCAGTACTTC. Its translation is CASSQLTGQGQETQYF.